This entry lists 8 T cell receptor beta chains sequenced from one sample in a study of blood T cell repertoires in COVID-19. Clones were read by immunoSEQ multiplex PCR, and TCRdb kept only the in-frame ones, dropping some. The sample records roughly 68,000 clones, around 82% being singletons. Sequencing was performed on peripheral blood. These receptor sequences come from a man at least 80 years old with active COVID-19.

A few counts support this clone. The rearrangement links TRBV7-3 to TRBJ2-3; the match to TRBD2 covers 10 bases. The V gene's germline CDR1 is SGHTA and CDR2 FQGTGA. The CDR3 is made up of 17 amino acids. V lost 3 bases to trimming and J lost 4 bases; unmatched junction nucleotides: 10. For the CDR3, the DNA is TGTGCCAGCAGCTTCCTCCCAGCGGGGGGGCGATCAGATACGCAGTATTTT. Translating it yields CASSFLPAGGRSDTQYF.

The chain carries TRBV5-4 and TRBJ1-2, with D possibly being TRBD1 (5 bases). Germline assignment: CDR1 SGHNT and CDR2 YYREEE (reference sequence). The CDR3 length is 14 residues. V was clipped by 4 bases and J by 3 bases, with 13 bases between them. CDR3 bases: TGTGCCAGCAGCGCGCAGGGTCCTGACTATGGCTACACCTTC. It encodes CASSAQGPDYGYTF.

This chain uses TRBV12-3 or TRBV12-4 with TRBJ1-3, with D unresolved. The CDR3 is 13 residues long. V shed 8 bases and J shed 7 bases, with 15 bases lying between them. The CDR3 loop reads CASVTRPGNTIYF. CDR3 nucleotides: TGTGCCAGCGTAACCCGCCCCGGGAACACCATATATTTT.

The chain joins TRBV5-6 to TRBJ1-4, with 8 bases lining up with TRBD1. The CDR3 runs 15 residues. V lost 4 bases to trimming and J lost 2 bases; unmatched junction nucleotides: 4. Germline V lookup: CDR1 SGHDT, CDR2 YYEEEE. The CDR3, as DNA: TGTGCCAGCAGCGTAAACAGGGGGACTAATGAAAAACTGTTTTTT. Translating it yields CASSVNRGTNEKLFF.

The chain uses TRBV7-3 and TRBJ2-1; TRBD1 aligns across 10 bases. Germline V lookup: CDR1 SGHTA, CDR2 FQGTGA. The V segment lost 5 bases and the J segment 8 bases; nucleotides outside the gene matches: 6. The CDR3 contains 14 residues. In DNA form, the CDR3 reads TGTGCCAGCAGCCAAGGGACAGGGGTATATGAGCAGTTCTTC. Amino acids: CASSQGTGVYEQFF.

The V gene is TRBV27, the J gene TRBJ2-1; tentative D call: TRBD1 (6 bases). Trimming shortened V by 7 bases and J by 0 bases, and 13 bases separated the two germline ends. There are 15 residues in the CDR3. Looked up from germline, CDR1 is MNHEY and CDR2 is SMNVEV (reference sequence). The CDR3 here is CASTSVDSSYNEQFF. The DNA for the CDR3 is TGTGCCAGCACCTCTGTGGACAGCTCCTACAATGAGCAGTTCTTC.

Judged by abundance, this clone is medium-sized. The V call is TRBV12-5, the J call TRBJ2-1, with TRBD2 matching 9 bases. The CDR3 runs to 19 residues. Trimming took 4 bases from V and 3 from J; bases not matched to a gene: 16. CDR1 is LGHNT and CDR2 is FRNRAP in the germline V gene. The DNA for the CDR3 is TGTGCTAGTGGTTCATCCGGGACTAGCAGCCCTCTAGGCTACAATGAGCAGTTCTTC. It yields the protein CASGSSGTSSPLGYNEQFF.

The chain recombines TRBV6-5 with TRBJ2-7, with 11 bases identical to TRBD2. Germline values: CDR1 MNHEY, CDR2 SVGAGI. The CDR3 length is 16 residues. V was clipped by 1 base and J by 2 bases; unmatched bases: 4. The CDR3 loop is CASSYWTSGPAYEQYF. CDR3 bases: TGTGCCAGCAGTTACTGGACTAGCGGGCCGGCCTACGAGCAGTACTTC.